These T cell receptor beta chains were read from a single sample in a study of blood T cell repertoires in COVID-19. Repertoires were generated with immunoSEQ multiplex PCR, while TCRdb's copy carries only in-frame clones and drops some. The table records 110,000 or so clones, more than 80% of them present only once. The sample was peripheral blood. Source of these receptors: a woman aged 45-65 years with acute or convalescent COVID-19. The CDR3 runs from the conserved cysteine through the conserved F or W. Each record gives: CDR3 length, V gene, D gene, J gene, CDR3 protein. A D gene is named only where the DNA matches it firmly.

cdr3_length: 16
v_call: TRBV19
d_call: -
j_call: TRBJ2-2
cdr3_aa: CASSIRGTQNTGELFF

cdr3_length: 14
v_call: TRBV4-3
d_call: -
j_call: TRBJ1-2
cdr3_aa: CASSQDPGGYGYTF

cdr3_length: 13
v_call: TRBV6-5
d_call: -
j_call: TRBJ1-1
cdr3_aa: CASSKTQGSEAFF

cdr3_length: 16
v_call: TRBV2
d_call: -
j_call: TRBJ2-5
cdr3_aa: CASSAPRNTGQETQYF

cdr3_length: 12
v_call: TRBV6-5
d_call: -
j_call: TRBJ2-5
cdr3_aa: CAGQRGGETQYF

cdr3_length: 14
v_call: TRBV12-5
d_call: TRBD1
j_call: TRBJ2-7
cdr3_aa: CASLPGQGRIEQYF

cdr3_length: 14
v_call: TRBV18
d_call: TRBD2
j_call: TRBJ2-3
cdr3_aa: CASSPGRAQDTQYF

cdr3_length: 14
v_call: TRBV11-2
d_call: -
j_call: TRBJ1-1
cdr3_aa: CASSLVGGSPEAFF

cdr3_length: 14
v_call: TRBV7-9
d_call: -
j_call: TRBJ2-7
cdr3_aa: CASSSWTTSYEQYF

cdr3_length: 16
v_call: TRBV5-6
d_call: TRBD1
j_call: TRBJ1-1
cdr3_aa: CASSWKVDRANTEAFF

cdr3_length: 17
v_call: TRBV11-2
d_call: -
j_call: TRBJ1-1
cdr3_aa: CASSLLGAGSSNTEAFF

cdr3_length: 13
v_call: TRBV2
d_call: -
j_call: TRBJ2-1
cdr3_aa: CASTGGLSGEQFF

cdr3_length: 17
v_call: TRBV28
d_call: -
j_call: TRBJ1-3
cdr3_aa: CATKSIGRTQDGRAIYF

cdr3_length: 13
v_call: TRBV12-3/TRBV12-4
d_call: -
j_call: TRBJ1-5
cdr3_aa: CASSFGISQPQHF

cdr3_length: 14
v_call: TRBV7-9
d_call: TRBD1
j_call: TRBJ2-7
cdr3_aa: CASSSGTGLYEQYF

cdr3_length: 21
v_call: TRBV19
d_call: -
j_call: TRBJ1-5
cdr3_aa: CASAGTVEGNQGAFNDQPQHF

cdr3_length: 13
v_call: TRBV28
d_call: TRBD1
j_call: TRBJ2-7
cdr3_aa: CASHHRGSYEQYF

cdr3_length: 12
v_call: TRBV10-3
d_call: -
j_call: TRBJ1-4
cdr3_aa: CAISGTSEKLFF

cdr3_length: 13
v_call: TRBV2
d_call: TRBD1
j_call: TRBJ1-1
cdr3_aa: CASRTGYVGEAFF

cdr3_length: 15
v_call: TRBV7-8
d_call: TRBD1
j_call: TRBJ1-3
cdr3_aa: CASSPGTGAGNTIYF

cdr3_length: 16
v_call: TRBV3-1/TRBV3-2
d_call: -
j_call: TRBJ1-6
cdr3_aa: CASSQDIETYNSPLHF

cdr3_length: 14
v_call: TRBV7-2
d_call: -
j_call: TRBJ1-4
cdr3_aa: CASSGLGTGEKLFF

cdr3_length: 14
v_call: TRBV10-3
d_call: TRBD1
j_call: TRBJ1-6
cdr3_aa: CAITTGLHDSPLHF

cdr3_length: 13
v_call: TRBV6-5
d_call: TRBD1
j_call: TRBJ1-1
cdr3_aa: CASRDRGGTEAFF

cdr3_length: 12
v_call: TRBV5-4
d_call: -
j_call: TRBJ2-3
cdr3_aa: CASSGRTDTQYF

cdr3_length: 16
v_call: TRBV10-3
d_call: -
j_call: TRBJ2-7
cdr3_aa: CAISESAGGDGFEQYF

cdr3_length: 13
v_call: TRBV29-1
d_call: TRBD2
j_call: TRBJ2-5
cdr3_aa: CSGWGGLQETQYF

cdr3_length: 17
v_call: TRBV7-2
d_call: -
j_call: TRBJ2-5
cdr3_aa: CASSLVAAMASQETQYF

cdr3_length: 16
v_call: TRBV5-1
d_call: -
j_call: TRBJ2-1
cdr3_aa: CASSLNLLPSYNEQFF

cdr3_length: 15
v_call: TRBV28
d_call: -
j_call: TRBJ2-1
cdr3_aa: CASSTGLPSYNEQFF

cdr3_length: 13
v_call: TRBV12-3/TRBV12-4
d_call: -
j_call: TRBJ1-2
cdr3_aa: CASSVTGIHGYTF

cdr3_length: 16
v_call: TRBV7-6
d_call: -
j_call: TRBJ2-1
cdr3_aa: CASSLGGPSSYNEQFF

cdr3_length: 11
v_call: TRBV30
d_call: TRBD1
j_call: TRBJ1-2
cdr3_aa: CALTGDPGYTF

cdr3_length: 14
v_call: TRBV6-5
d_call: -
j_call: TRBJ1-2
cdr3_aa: CASSYNREYRGYTF

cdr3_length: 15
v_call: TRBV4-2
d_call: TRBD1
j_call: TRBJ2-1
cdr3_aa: CASSQGEGAGNEQFF

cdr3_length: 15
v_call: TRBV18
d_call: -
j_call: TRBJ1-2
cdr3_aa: CASSRNRIPNYGYTF

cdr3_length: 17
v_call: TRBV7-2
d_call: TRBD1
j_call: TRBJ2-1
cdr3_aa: CASSLGGGRQGYNEQFF

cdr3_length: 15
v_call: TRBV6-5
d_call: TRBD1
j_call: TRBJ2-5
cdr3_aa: CASSFEQGQQETQYF

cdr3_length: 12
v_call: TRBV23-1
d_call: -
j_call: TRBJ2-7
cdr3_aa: CASTPPGYEQYF

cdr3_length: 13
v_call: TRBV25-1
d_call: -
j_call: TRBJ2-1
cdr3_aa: CASSDVTVNEQFF

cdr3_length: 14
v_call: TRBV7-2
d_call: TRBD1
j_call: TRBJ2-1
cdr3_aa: CASSPTRQGQEQFF

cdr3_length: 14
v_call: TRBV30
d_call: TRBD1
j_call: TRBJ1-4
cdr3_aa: CAWSVGQGGEKLFF

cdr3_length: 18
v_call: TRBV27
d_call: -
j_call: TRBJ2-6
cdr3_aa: CASSNLGDFSSGANVLTF

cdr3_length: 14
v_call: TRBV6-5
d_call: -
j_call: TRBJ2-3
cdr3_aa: CASSYGGLRDTQYF

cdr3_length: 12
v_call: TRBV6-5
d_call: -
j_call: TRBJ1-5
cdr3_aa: CASGTRNQPQHF

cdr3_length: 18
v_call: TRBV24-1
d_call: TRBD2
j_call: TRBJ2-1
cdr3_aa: CATSDRTTSGHSYNEQFF

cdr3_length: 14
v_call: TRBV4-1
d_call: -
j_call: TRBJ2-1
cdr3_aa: CASSQGGGDNEQFF

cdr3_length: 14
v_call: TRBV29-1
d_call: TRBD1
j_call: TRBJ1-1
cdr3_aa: CSVVGQGRYTEAFF

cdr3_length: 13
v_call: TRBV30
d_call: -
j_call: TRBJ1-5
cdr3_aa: CAWTSDRYGAQHF

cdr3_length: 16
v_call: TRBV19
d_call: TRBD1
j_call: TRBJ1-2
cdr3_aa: CASSGNRVQGNYGYTF

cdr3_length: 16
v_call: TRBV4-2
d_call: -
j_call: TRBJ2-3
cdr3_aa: CASSQGGRGEVDTQYF

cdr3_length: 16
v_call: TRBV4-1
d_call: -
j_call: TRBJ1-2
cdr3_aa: CASSQDWWGGGDGYTF

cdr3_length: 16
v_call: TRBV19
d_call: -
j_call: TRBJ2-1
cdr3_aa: CASNPEKGPYSNEQFF

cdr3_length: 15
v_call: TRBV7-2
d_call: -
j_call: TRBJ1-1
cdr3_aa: CASSLALGGNTEAFF

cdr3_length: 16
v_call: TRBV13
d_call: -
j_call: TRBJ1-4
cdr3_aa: CASSFQGSATNEKLFF

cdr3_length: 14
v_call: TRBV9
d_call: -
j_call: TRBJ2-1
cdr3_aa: CASSVGTVDNEQFF

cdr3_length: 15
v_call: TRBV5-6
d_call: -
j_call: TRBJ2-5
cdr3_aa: CASSFGGTSQETQYF